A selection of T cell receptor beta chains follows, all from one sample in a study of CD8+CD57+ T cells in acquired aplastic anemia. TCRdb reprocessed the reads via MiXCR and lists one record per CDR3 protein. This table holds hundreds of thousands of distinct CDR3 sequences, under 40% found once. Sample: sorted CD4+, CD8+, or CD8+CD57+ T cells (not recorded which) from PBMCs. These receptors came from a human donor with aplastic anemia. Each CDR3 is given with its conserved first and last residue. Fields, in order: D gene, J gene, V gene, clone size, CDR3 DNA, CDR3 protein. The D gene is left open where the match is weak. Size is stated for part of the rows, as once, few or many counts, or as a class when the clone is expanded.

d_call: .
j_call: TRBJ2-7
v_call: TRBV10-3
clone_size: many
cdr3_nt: TGTGCCACCCAGGGTTACAGAACCTACGAGCAGTACTTC
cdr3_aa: CATQGYRTYEQYF

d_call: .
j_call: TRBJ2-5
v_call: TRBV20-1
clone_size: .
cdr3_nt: TGCAGCGGCACGGGGGCCGGGAAGACCCAGTACTTC
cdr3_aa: CSGTGAGKTQYF

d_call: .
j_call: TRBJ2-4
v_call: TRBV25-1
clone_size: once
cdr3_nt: TGTGCCAGCCCGAGGGACACCGCGGACATTCAGTACTTC
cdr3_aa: CASPRDTADIQYF

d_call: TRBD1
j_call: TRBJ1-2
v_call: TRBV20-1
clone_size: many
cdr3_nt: TGCAGTGCTTCCCGACAGGGGCATTATGGCTACACCTTC
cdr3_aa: CSASRQGHYGYTF

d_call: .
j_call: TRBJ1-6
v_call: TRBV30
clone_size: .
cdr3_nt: TGTGCCTGGAGAACGGGCCCTTGGAATTCACCCCTCCACTTT
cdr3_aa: CAWRTGPWNSPLHF

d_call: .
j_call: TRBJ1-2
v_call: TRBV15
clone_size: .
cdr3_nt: TGTGCCACCAGCAGACGGGAATCCGGAGGTAACTATGGCTACACCTTC
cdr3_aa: CATSRRESGGNYGYTF

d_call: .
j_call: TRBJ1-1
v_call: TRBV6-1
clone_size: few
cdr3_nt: TGTGCCAGCAGTGAATCGGGCAGGTTAGCTTTCTTT
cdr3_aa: CASSESGRLAFF

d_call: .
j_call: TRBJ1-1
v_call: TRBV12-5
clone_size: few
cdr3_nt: TGTGCTAGTGGTTTTAGCCCAGGGGTGAACACTGAAGCTTTCTTT
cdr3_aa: CASGFSPGVNTEAFF

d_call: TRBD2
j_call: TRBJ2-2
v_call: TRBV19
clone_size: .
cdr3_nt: TGTGCCAGTAGGGGGCTAGCGGGAGCCGGGGAGCTGTTTTTT
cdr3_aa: CASRGLAGAGELFF

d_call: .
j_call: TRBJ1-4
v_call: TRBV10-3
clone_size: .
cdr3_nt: TGTGCCAGCAGTTACTCGAGCGGGGCTATTGAAAAACTGTTTTTT
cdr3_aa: CASSYSSGAIEKLFF

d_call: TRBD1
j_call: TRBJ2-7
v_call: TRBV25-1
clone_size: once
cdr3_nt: TGTGCCAGCAGTGAATACACCGGACAGGGGACCTCCGGGGACGAGCAGTACTTC
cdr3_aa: CASSEYTGQGTSGDEQYF

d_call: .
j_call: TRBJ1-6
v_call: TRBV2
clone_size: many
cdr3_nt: TGTGCCAGCAGACACGGGACGGAGTCACCCCTCCACTTT
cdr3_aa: CASRHGTESPLHF

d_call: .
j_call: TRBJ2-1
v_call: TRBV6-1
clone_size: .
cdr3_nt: TGTGCCAGCAGCCCTCCTTGGGGGAGTGAGCAGTTCTTC
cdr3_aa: CASSPPWGSEQFF

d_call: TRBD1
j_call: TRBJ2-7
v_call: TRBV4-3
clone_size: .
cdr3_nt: TGCGCCAGCAGCCAAGATAGGACAGGGGTCGAGCAGTACTTC
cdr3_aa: CASSQDRTGVEQYF

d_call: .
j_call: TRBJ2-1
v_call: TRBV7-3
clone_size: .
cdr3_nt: TGTGCCAGCAGCTTAACTCTGAGTAGCGTGCCCTACAATGAGCAGTTCTTC
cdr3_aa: CASSLTLSSVPYNEQFF

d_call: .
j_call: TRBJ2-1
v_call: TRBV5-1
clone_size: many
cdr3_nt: TGCGCCAGCAGCTTGGGAGGGCTATATGAGCAGTTCTTC
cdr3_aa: CASSLGGLYEQFF

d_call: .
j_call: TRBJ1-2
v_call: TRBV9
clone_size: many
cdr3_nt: TGTGCCAGCAGCGTGACAGCTCTGGGGGGCTACACCTTC
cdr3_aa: CASSVTALGGYTF

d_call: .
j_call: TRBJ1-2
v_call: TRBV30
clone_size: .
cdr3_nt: TGTGCCTGGAAGGGGGATAACTATGGCTACACCTTC
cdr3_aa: CAWKGDNYGYTF

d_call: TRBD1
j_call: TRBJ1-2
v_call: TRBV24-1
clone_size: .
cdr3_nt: TGTGCCACCAGTGAGGGAGGACAGGGGAAGTATGGCTACACCTTC
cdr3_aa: CATSEGGQGKYGYTF

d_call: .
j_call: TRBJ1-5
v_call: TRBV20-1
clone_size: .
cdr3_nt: TGCAGTGCTAGAACGGCGCCTGCTCAGCCCCAGCATTTT
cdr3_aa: CSARTAPAQPQHF

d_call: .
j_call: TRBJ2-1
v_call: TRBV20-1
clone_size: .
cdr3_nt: TGCAGTGCTAGAAGGCCGAGCTCCTACAATGAGCAGTTCTTC
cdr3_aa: CSARRPSSYNEQFF

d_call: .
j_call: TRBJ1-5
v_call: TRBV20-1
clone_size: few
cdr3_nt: TGCAGTGCTAGTGAGGGGCCGGGGCGTCAGCCCCAGCATTTT
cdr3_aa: CSASEGPGRQPQHF

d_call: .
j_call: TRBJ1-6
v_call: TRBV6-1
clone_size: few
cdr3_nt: TGTGCCAGCAGTCTCCGTATCTATAATTCACCCCTCCACTTT
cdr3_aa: CASSLRIYNSPLHF

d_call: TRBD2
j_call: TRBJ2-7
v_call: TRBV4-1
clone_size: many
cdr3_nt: TGCGCCAGCAGCCAAGAACTAGCGGATTTCTACGAGCAGTACTTC
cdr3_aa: CASSQELADFYEQYF

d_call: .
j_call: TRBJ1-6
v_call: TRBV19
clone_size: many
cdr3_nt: TGTGCCAGTAGTATGGGGAATGGGGGGATTCGGCTGAATTCACCCCTCCACTTT
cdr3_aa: CASSMGNGGIRLNSPLHF

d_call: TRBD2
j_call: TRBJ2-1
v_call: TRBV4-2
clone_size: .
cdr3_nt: TGTGCCAGCAGTCTCGAGAGCGGGGGGAGATCCTACAATGAGCAGTTCTTC
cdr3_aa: CASSLESGGRSYNEQFF

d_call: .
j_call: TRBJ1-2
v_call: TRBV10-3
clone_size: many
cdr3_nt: TGTGCCATCAGTAAACAGAGCGGCGCAACGAACTATGGCTACACCTTC
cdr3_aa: CAISKQSGATNYGYTF

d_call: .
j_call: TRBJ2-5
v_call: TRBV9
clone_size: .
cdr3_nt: TGTGCCAGCAGCGTAGATATTGGGACCCAAGAGACCCAGTACTTC
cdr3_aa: CASSVDIGTQETQYF

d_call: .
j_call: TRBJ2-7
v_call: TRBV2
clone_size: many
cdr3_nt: TGTGCCAGCAGTTCTCTAAGGGTACAGGGCGGCGAGCAGTACTTC
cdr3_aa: CASSSLRVQGGEQYF

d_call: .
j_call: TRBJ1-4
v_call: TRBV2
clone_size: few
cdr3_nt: TGTGCCAGCAGCCTCCCCCGGGGTGAAAAACTGTTTTTT
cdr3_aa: CASSLPRGEKLFF

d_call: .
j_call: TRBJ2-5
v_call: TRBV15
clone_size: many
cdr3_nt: TGTGCCACCCGAAACGGTGGATCAGAGACCCAGTACTTC
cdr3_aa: CATRNGGSETQYF

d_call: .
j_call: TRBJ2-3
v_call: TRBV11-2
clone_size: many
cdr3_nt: TGTGCCAGCAGCCTCCAGACCGGGATCACAGATACGCAGTATTTT
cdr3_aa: CASSLQTGITDTQYF

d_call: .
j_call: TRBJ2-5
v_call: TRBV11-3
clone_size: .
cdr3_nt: TGTGCCAGCAGCACGCGGGACAGCCAAGAGACCCAGTACTTC
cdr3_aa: CASSTRDSQETQYF

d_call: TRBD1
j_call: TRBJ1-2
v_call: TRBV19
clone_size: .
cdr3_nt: TGTGCCAGGACCTACCGGGACAGGGTGATCTATGGCTACACCTTC
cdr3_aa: CARTYRDRVIYGYTF

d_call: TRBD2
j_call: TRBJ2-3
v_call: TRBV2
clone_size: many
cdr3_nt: TGTGCCAGCAGGAGCGGGGTTAGCACAGATACGCAGTATTTT
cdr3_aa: CASRSGVSTDTQYF

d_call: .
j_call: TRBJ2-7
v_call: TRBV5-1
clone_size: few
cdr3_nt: TGCGCCAGCAGCTTGGGGGACCTCACCTACGAGCAGTACTTC
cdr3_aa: CASSLGDLTYEQYF

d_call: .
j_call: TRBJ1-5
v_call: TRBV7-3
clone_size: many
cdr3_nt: TGTGCCAGCAGCTTAAGCAAGCCCCAGCATTTT
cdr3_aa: CASSLSKPQHF

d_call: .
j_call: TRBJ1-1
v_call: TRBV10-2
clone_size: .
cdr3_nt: TGCGCCAGCTCACTTAAACAGGCGGACACTGAAGCCTTCTTT
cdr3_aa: CASSLKQADTEAFF

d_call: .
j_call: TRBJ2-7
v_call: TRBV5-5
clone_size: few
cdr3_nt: TGTGCCAGCAGCTCGCTCAAGCGGACCTACGAGCAGTACTTC
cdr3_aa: CASSSLKRTYEQYF